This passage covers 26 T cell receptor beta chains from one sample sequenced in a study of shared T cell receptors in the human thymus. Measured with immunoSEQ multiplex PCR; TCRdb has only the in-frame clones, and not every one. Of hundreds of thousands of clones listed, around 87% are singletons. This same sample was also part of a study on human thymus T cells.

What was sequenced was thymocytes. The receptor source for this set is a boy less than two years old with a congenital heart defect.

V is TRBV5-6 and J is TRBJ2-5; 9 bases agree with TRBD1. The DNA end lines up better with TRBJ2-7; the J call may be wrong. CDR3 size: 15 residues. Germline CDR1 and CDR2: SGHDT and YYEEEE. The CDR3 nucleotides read TGTGCCAGCAGCTTGGGGGGACAGGGTGCCTACGAGCAGTACTTC. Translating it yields CASSLGGQGAYEQYF.

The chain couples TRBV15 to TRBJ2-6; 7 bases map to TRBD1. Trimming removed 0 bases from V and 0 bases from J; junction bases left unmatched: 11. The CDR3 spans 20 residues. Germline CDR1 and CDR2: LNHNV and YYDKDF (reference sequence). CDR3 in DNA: TGTGCCACCAGCAGAGATCTGGTTTGGGACAGACCCTCTGGGGCCAACGTCCTGACTTTC. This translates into CATSRDLVWDRPSGANVLTF.

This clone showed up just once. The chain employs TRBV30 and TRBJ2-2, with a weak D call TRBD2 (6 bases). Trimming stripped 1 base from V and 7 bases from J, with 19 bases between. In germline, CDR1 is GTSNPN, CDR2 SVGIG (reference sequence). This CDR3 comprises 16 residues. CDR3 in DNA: TGTGCCTGGAGTGATCGATTGGGACTTAGTAGCGGGGAGCTGTTTTTT. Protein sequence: CAWSDRLGLSSGELFF. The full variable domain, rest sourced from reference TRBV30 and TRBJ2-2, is SQTIHQWPATLVQPVGSPLSLECTVEGTSNPNLYWYRQAAGRGLQLLFYSVGIGQISSEVPQNLSASRPQDRQFILSSKKLLLSDSGFYLCAWSDRLGLSSGELFFGEGSRLTVL.

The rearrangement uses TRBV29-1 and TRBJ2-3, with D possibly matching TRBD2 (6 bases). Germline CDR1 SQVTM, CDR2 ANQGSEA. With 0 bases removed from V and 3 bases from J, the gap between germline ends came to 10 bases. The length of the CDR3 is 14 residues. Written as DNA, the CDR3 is TGCAGCGTTGAAGAGGCGGGGCGTACAGATACGCAGTATTTT. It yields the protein CSVEEAGRTDTQYF.

The CDR3 DNA reads TGCGCCAGCAGCCCATCCGGGACAGGGCTGTATGAGCAGTTCTTC. Translating gives CASSPSGTGLYEQFF. This chain connects TRBV4-1 to TRBJ2-1; 9 nucleotides line up with TRBD1. Germline V gives CDR1 MGHRA, CDR2 YSYEKL. Losses at the gene ends were 4 bases for V and 8 bases for J; bases not matched to a gene: 9. This CDR3 has 15 residues.

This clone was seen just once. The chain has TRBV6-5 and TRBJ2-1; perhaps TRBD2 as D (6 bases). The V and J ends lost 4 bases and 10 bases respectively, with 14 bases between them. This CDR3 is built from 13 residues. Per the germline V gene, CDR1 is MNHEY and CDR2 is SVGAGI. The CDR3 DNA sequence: TGTGCCAGCAGTTCCGCGGGACGTGGGGAGCAGTTCTTC. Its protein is CASSSAGRGEQFF.

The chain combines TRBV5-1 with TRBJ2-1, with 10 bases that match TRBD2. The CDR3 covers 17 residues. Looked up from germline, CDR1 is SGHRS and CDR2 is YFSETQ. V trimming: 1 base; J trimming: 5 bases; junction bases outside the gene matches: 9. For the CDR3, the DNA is TGCGCCAGCAGCTTGTGGCTAGCGGGAGAGGGGGACAATGAGCAGTTCTTC. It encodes CASSLWLAGEGDNEQFF.

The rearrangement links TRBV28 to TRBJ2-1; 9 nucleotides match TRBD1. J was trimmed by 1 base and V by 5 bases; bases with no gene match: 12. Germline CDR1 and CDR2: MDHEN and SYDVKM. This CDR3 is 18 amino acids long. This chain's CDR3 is CASSKQGARRASYNEQFF. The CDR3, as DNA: TGTGCCAGCAGTAAACAGGGGGCGCGTCGGGCGTCCTACAATGAGCAGTTCTTC.

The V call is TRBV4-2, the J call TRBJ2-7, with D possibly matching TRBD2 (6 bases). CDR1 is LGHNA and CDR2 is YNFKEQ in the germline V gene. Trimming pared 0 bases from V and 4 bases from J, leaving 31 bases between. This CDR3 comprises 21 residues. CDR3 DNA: TGTGCCAGCAGCCAAGACATCAGCGGGCAGGGCTCGTCTAACCGAGTTTACGAGCAGTACTTC. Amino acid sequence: CASSQDISGQGSSNRVYEQYF.

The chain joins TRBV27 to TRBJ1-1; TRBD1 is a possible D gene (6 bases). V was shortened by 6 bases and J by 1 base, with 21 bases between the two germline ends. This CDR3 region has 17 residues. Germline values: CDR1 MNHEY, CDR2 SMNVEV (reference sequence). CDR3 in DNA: TGTGCCAGCAGGCATGACAGGCCCAGCCGAGAGAACACTGAAGCTTTCTTT. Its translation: CASRHDRPSRENTEAFF.

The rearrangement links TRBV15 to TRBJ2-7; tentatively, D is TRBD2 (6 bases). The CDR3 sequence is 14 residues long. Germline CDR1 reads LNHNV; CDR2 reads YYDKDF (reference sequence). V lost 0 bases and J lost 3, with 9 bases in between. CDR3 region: CATSRDWRGYEQYF. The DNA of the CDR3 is TGTGCCACCAGCAGAGATTGGAGGGGCTACGAGCAGTACTTC.

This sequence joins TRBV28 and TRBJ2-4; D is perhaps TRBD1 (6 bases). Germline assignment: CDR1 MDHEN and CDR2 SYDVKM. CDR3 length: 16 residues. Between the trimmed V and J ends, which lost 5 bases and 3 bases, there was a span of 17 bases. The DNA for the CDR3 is TGTGCCAGCAGTCAACAGGGCCCTGAGGACAAAAACATTCAGTACTTC. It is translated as CASSQQGPEDKNIQYF.

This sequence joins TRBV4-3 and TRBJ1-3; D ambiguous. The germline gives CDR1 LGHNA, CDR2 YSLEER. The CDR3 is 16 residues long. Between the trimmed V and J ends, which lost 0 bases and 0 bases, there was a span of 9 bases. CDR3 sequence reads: CASSQDAMSSGNTIYF. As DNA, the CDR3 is TGCGCCAGCAGCCAAGATGCGATGAGCTCTGGAAACACCATATATTTT.

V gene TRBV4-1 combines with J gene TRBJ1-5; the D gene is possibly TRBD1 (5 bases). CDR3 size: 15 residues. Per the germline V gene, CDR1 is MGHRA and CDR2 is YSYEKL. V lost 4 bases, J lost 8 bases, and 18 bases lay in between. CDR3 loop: CASSRKRGETEPQHF. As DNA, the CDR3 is TGCGCCAGCAGCCGTAAACGGGGGGAGACTGAGCCCCAGCATTTT.

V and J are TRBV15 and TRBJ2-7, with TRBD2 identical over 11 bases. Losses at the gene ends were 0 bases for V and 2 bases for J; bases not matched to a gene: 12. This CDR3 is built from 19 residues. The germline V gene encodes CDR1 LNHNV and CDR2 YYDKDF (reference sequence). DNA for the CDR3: TGTGCCACCAGCAGAGATAGGGGTAGCGGGGGGGCCTCTACCTACGAGCAGTACTTC. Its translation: CATSRDRGSGGASTYEQYF.

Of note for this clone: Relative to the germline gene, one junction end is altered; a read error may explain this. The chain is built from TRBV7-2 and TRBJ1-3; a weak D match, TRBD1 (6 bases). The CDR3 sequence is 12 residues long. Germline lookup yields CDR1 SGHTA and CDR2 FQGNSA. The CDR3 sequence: CASSSPPGTRSF. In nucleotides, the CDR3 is TGTGCCAGCAGCTCCCCACCCGGGACACGGTCTTTT.

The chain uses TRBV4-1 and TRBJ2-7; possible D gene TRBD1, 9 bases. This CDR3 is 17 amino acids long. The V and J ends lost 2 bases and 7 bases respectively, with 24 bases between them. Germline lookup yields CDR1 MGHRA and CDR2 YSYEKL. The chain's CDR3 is CASSQTVLTGGLEEQYF. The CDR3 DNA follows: TGCGCCAGCAGCCAAACCGTCCTGACAGGGGGACTAGAGGAGCAGTACTTC.

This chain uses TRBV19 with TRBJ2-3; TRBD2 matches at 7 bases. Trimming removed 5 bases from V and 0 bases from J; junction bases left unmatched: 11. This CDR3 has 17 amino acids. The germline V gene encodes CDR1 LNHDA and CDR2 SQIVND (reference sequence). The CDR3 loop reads CASSPPGGAGSTDTQYF. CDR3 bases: TGTGCCAGTAGTCCTCCGGGAGGAGCGGGTAGCACAGATACGCAGTATTTT.

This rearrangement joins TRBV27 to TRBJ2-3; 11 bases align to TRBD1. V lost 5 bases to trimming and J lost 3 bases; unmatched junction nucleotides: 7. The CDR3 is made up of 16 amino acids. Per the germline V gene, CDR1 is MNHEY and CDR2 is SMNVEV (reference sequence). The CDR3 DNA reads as TGTGCCAGCAGTCTCCGAGGGACAGGGGGGACAGATACGCAGTATTTT. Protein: CASSLRGTGGTDTQYF.

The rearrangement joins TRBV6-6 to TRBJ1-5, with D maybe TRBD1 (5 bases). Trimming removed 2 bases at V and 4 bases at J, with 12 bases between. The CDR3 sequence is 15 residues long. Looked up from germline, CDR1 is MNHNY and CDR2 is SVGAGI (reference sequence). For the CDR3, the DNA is TGTGCCAGCAGTTACAGGGCAGGGCCTAATCAGCCCCAGCATTTT. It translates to CASSYRAGPNQPQHF.

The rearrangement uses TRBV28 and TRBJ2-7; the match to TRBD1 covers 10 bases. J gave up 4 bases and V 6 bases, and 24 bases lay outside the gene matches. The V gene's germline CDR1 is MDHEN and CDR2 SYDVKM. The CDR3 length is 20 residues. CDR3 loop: CASRLGSRNPSGQGRYEQYF. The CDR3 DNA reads TGTGCCAGCAGATTAGGCAGCAGGAACCCTTCGGGACAGGGGAGGTACGAGCAGTACTTC.

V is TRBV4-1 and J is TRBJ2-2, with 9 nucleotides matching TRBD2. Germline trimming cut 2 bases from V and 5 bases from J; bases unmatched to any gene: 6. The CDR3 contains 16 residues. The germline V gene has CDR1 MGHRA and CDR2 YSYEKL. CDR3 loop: CASSQRTSVWTGELFF. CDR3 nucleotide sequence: TGCGCCAGCAGCCAAAGGACTAGCGTTTGGACCGGGGAGCTGTTTTTT.

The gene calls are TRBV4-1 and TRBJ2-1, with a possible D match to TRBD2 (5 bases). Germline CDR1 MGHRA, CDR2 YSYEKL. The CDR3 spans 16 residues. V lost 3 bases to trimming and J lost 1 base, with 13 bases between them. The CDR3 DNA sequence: TGCGCCAGCAGCCACCTCGGACTGATATCCTACAATGAGCAGTTCTTC. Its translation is CASSHLGLISYNEQFF.

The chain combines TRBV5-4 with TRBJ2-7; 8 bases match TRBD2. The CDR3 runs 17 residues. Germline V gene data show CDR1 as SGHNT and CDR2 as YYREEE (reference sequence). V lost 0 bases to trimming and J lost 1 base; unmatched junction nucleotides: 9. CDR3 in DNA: TGTGCCAGCAGCTTGGGACTTAGTAGCGGGGCTTCCTACGAGCAGTACTTC. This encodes CASSLGLSSGASYEQYF.

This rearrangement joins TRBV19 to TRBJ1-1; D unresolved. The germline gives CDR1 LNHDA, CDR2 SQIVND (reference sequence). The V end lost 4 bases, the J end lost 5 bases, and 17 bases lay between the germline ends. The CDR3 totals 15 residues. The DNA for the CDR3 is TGTGCCAGTAGTACACCGGGGTATCCGGGGACTGAAGCTTTCTTT. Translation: CASSTPGYPGTEAFF.

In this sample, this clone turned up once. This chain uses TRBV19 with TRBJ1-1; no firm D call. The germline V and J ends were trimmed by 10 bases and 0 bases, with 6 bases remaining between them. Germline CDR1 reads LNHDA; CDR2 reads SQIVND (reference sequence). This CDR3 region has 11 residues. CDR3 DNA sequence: TGTGCCACCCAGTTGAACACTGAAGCTTTCTTT. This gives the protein CATQLNTEAFF.